This TCR beta chain was sequenced for a study of blood T cells in healthy people across ages (dated by TCRdb to the mid-2010s). Notes on the research overall: In model experiments, template switching captured about one uniquely barcoded TCR beta cDNA molecule for every two T cells. Using deep sequencing normalized with unique cDNA molecular identifiers, the study measured how TCR beta repertoire diversity changes with age. The donors were divided into four age groups: young (average approximately 17 years), middle-aged (approximately 39), aged (roughly 60) and long-lived (about 80). To avoid experimental bias, donors of different ages were spread randomly across the sequencing lanes. Two additional independent replicas of 1 million unique cDNA reads from the same blood draw were analyzed for two donors (one aged 18 to 30 and one aged 80 or older). Results and caveats for the whole study, not just this receptor: Because profiling used bulk unsorted PBMCs, naive and antigen-experienced compartments could not be compared conclusively. The CMV infection status of donors was not known, potentially confounding age-related changes in expanded clonotypes. There was a strong correlation between observed TCR beta diversity and the percentage of naive T cells measured by flow cytometry. The long-lived group showed more naive CD4+ T cells, fewer expanded clones and increased TCR diversity than the aged group, suggesting age selection. Estimates of total diversity based on one million sequenced T cells were regarded as lower bounds and as underestimates. As age increased, observed TCR beta diversity per million T cells dropped in a roughly linear way, and a significant reduction was already evident by age about 40.

In the case of this clonotype: Its binding antigen is unknown. No base-level quality is on record; no much larger clone is a single base apart.

The roughly 37 donors, aged roughly 6 to 90 years, were systemically healthy Caucasian individuals from Russia. Around 10 milliliters of peripheral blood were drawn from each donor into EDTA-treated Vacutainer tubes. Ficoll-Paque density-gradient centrifugation was used to isolate PBMCs, with at least 6.5 million per sample. Trizol reagent was used to extract total RNA from PBMCs, with at least 5 micrograms per sample. The percentages of naive CD45RAhigh/CD27high T cells were determined by flow cytometry on a PBMC aliquot from every donor. The CDR3, cysteine through phenylalanine, is 15 amino acids long. This entry keeps only the CDR3 DNA: 45 bases, framed from base 1. The V end gives up 0 bases and the J end 7 bases, leaving 11 bases in the junction not matched to a gene. CDR1 and CDR2 were assigned from the germline V gene (reference sequence) as DFQATT and SNEGSKA. Library prep was done by 5' RACE. Sequencing was performed on an Illumina HiSeq 2500. A second roughly 6 to 11 cycle PCR used a sample-barcoded 5' primer and a J-beta primer mix. A template-switch 5' adaptor carrying 12 random nucleotides introduced a unique molecular identifier onto each TCR beta cDNA molecule. Each sample yielded at least 3 million CDR3-containing paired-end reads. First-strand cDNA was synthesized from all RNA with the Mint cDNA synthesis kit, primed by a TRBC-specific oligonucleotide. All cDNA was treated with uracil-DNA glycosylase and then went through a first 18-cycle PCR with the universal primers M1SS and BC2_uni_R. Per the authors' processing: Each sample was normalized by randomly selecting 1 million high-quality reads, each carrying a distinct molecular identifier. Instead of being binned into consensus sequences, reads that shared molecular identifiers were thrown out. MiTCR, run with a Q25 quality threshold and the strictest error-elimination algorithm, handled CDR3 identification, clonotype clustering and error correction. A nonparametric unseen species model with Euler transformation was used to estimate lower-bound total TCR beta diversity. TCRdb reworked the public reads: Q25 trimming with fastp, MiXCR clone assembly, productive beta chains retained. CDR3 protein sequences are deduplicated, and each keeps its most common genes and DNA. These V and J calls rely on TCRdb rather than the paper's analysis. A total of more than 700,000 distinct CDR3 sequences appear in this sample, around 50% of them only once. The top ten hold roughly 20% of the sample.

The TCR comes from a man aged 80 or over in good health. This chain joins TRBV20-1 to TRBJ2-7; TRBD2 aligns with 8 central bases. Sequenced: blood. The sequenced DNA is TGCAGTGCTAGAGACCCCGGGACTAGTCCTGGTGAGCAGTACTTC. Its coded protein is CSARDPGTSPGEQYF.